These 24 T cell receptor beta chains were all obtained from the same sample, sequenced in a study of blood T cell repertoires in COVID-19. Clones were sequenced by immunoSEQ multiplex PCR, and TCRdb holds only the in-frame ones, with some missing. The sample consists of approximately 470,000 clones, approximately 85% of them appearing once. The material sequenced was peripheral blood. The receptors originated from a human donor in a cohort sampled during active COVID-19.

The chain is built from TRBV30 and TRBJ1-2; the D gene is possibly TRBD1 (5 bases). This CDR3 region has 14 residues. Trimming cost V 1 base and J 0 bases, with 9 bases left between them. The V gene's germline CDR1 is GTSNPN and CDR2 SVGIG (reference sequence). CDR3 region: CAWSGTGANYGYTF. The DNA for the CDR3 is TGTGCCTGGAGTGGTACGGGGGCTAACTATGGCTACACCTTC.

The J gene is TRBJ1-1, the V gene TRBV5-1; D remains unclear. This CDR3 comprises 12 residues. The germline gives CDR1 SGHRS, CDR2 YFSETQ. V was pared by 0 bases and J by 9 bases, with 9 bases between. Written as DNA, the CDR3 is TGCGCCAGCAGCTTGGACCCCAGGAAAGCTTTCTTT. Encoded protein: CASSLDPRKAFF.

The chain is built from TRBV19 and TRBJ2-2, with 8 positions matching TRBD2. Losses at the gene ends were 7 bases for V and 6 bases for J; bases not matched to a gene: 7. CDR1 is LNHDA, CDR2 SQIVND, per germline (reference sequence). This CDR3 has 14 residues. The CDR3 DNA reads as TGTGCCAGTATAGAAGCGGGAGTATCCGGGGAGCTGTTTTTT. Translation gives CASIEAGVSGELFF.

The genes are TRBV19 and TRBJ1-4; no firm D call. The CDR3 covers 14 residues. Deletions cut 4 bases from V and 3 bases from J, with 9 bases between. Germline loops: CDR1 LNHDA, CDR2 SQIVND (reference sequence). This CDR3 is CASSNRGSNEKLFF. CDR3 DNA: TGTGCCAGTAGTAACCGGGGATCTAATGAAAAACTGTTTTTT.

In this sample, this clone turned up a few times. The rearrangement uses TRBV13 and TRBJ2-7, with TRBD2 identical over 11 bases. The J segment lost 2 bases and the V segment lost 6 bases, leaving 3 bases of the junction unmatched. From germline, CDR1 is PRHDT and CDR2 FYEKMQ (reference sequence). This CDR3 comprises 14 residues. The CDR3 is CASRTSGATYEQYF. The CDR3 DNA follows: TGTGCCAGCAGGACTAGCGGGGCCACCTACGAGCAGTACTTC.

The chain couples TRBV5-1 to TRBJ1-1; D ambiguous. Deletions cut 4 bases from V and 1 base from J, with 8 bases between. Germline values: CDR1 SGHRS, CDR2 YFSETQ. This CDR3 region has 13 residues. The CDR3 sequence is CASSLTTNTEAFF. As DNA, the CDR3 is TGCGCCAGCAGCCTTACAACGAACACTGAAGCTTTCTTT.

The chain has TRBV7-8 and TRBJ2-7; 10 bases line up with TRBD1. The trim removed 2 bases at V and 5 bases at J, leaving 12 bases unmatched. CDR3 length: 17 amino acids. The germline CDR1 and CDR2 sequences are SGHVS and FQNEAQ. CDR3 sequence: CASSLRVAGQGSNEQYF. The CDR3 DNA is TGTGCCAGCAGCTTACGAGTAGCGGGACAGGGGTCCAACGAGCAGTACTTC. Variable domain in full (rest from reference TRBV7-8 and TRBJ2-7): GAGVSQSPRYKVAKRGQDVALRCDPISGHVSLFWYQQALGQGPEFLTYFQNEAQLDKSGLPSDRFFAERPEGSVSTLKIQRTQQEDSAVYLCASSLRVAGQGSNEQYFGPGTRLTVT.

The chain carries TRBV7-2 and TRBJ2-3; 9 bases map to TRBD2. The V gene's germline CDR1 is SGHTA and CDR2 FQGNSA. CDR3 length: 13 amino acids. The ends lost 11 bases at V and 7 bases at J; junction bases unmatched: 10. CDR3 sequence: CAGEAGGPNTQYF. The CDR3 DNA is TGTGCCGGGGAGGCGGGAGGGCCGAATACGCAGTATTTT.

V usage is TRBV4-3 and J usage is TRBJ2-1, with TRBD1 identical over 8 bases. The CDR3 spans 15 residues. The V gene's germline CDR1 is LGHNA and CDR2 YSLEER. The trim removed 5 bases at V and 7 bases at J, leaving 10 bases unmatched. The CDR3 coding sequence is TGCGCCAGCAGCATCGGACAGGGAAGTCGTAATGAGCAGTTCTTC. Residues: CASSIGQGSRNEQFF.

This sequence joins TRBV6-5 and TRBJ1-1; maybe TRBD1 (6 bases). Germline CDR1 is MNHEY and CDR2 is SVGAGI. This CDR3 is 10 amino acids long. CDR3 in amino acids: CSTGLPGAFF. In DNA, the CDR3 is TGTTCGACAGGCCTCCCCGGGGCTTTCTTT.

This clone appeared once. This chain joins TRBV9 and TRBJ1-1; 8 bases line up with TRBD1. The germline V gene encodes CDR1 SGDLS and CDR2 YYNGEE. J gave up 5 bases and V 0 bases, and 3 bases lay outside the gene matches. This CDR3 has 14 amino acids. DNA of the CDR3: TGTGCCAGCAGCGTAGAGGGGACAGGAACTGAAGCTTTCTTT. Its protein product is CASSVEGTGTEAFF.

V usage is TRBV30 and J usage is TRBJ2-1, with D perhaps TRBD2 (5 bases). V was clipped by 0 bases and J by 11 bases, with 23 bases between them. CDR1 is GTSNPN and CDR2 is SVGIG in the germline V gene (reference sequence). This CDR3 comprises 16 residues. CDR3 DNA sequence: TGTGCCTGGAGTGTACTGTCTAGCAGCTTTACAATGAAGCAGTTCTTC. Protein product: CAWSVLSSSFTMKQFF.

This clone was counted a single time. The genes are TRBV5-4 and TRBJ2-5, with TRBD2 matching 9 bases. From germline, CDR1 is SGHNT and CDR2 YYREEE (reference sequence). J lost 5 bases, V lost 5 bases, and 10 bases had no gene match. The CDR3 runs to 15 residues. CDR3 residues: CASRPRLAVEETQYF. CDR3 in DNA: TGTGCCAGCAGGCCCCGACTAGCGGTGGAGGAGACCCAGTACTTC.

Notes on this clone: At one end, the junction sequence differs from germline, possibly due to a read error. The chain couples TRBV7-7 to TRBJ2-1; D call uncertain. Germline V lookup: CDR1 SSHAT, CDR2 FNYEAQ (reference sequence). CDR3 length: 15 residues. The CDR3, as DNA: TGTGCTAGCAGCCCGGTTCTGGTGGCGGACAATGAGCAGTTCTTC. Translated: CASSPVLVADNEQFF. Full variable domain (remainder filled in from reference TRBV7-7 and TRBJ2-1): GAGVSQSPRYKVTKRGQDVTLRCDPISSHATLYWYQQALGQGPEFLTYFNYEAQPDKSGLPSDRFSAERPEGSISTLTIQRTEQRDSAMYRCASSPVLVADNEQFFGPGTRLTVL.

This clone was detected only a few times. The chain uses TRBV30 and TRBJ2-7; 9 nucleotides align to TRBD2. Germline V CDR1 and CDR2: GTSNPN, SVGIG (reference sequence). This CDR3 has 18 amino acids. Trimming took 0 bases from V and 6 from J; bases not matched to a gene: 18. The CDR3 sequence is CAWSVRGGLAGNMGEQYF. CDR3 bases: TGTGCCTGGAGTGTTCGAGGGGGGCTAGCGGGAAATATGGGCGAGCAGTACTTC. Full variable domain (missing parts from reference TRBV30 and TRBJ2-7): SQTIHQWPATLVQPVGSPLSLECTVEGTSNPNLYWYRQAAGRGLQLLFYSVGIGQISSEVPQNLSASRPQDRQFILSSKKLLLSDSGFYLCAWSVRGGLAGNMGEQYFGPGTRLTVT.

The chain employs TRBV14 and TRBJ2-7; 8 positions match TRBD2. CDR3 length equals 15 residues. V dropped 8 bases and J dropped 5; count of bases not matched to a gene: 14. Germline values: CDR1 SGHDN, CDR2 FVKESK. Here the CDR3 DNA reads TGTGCCAGCCTCCTAGCCGAGCGGGAGTTCAACGAGCAGTACTTC. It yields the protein CASLLAEREFNEQYF. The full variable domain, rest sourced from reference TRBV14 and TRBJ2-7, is EAGVTQFPSHSVIEKGQTVTLRCDPISGHDNLYWYRRVMGKEIKFLLHFVKESKQDESGMPNNRFLAERTGGTYSTLKVQPAELEDSGVYFCASLLAEREFNEQYFGPGTRLTVT.

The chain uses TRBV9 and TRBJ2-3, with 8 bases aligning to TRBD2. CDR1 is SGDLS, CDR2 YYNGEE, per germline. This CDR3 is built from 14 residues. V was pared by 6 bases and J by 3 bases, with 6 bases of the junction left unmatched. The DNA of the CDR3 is TGTGCCAGCAATCGGGAGGGGGGGACAGATACGCAGTATTTT. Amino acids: CASNREGGTDTQYF. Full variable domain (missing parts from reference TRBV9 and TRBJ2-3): DSGVTQTPKHLITATGQRVTLRCSPRSGDLSVYWYQQSLDQGLQFLIQYYNGEERAKGNILERFSAQQFPDLHSELNLSSLELGDSALYFCASNREGGTDTQYFGPGTRLTVL.

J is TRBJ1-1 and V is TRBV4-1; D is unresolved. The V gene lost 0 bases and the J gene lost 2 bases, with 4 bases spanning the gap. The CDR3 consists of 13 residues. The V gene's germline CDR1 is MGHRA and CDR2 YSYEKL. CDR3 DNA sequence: TGCGCCAGCAGCCAAGAAACAAACACTGAAGCTTTCTTT. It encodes CASSQETNTEAFF.

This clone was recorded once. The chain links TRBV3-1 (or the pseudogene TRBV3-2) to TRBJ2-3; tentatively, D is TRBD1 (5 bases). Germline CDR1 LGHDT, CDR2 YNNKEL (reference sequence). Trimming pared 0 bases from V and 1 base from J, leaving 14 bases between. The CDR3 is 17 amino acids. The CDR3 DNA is TGTGCCAGCAGCCAAGATCAGGGCGGCTACCGCACAGATACGCAGTATTTT. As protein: CASSQDQGGYRTDTQYF.

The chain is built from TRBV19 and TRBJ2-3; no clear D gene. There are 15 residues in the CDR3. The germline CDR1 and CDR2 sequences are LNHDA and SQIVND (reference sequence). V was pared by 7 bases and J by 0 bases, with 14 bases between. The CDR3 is CASKPGTSSTDTQYF. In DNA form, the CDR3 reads TGTGCCAGTAAGCCGGGTACCTCTAGCACAGATACGCAGTATTTT. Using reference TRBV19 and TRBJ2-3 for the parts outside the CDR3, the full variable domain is DGGITQSPKYLFRKEGQNVTLSCEQNLNHDAMYWYRQDPGQGLRLIYYSQIVNDFQKGDIAEGYSVSREKKESFPLTVTSAQKNPTAFYLCASKPGTSSTDTQYFGPGTRLTVL.

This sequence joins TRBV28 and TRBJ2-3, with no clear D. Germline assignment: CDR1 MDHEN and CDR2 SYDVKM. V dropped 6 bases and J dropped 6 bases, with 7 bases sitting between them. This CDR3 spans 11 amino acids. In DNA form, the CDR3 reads TGTGCCAGCAGGGTCGGGGATACGCAGTATTTT. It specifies CASRVGDTQYF.

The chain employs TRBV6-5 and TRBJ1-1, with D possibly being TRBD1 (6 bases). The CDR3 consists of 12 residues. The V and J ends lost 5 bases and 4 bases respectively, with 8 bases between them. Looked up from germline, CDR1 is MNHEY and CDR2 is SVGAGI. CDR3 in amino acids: CASSRGSTEAFF. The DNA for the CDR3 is TGTGCCAGCAGTAGGGGGTCCACTGAAGCTTTCTTT.

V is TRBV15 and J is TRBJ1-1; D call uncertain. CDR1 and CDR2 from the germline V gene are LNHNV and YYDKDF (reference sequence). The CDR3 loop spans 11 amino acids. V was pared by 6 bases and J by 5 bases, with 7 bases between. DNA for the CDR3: TGTGCCACCAGGGGGAGTACTGAAGCTTTCTTT. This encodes CATRGSTEAFF.

The CDR3 sequence: CASGLVRGVSGNTIYF. In DNA form, the CDR3 reads TGTGCTAGTGGTTTGGTCAGGGGAGTATCTGGAAACACCATATATTTT. This sequence joins TRBV12-5 and TRBJ1-3, with D perhaps matching TRBD1 (6 bases). This CDR3 has 16 amino acids. The V and J ends lost 0 bases and 1 base respectively, with 10 bases between them. Per germline, CDR1 LGHNT and CDR2 FRNRAP.